Listed here are 8 T cell receptor beta chains from one sample, sequenced in a study of T cell repertoires in cytomegalovirus infection. One entry per CDR3 protein results from TCRdb running MiXCR on the reads. This table has roughly 700,000 distinct CDR3 sequences, around a third appearing once. Their cognate antigens are unknown. The sequences come from cultured PBMCs, collected from culture after CMV antigen stimulation. All receptors derive from a human donor in good health (CMV status not recorded). Some clones in this sample may be carry-over from other donors' samples.

J is TRBJ2-7 and V is TRBV12-3 or TRBV12-4; 7 bases agree with TRBD2. This CDR3 is 12 amino acids long. J lost 7 bases, V lost 4 bases, and 4 bases had no gene match. CDR3 DNA: TGTGCCAGCAGTTGGCCCGGGGGGGAGCAGTACTTC. It encodes CASSWPGGEQYF.

The chain links TRBV11-3 to TRBJ1-5; the match to TRBD1 covers 10 bases. The V gene's germline CDR1 is SGHNT and CDR2 YENEEA. V lost 4 bases, J lost 1 base, and 13 bases stayed unmatched. The CDR3 totals 19 residues. The CDR3 nucleotides read TGTGCCAGCAGCTGGCGACCGGGACAGGGGTTGGAGAGCAATCAGCCCCAGCATTTT. It translates to CASSWRPGQGLESNQPQHF.

As regards this clonotype: Since a much larger clone is just one base distant, this may be a read error. This chain connects TRBV7-2 to TRBJ2-1; no definite D call. Trimming pared 2 bases from V and 4 bases from J, leaving 15 bases between. The CDR3 totals 16 residues. Germline loops: CDR1 SGHTA, CDR2 FQGNSA. This CDR3 reads CASSLYHTTGYNEQFF. The DNA of the CDR3 is TGTGCCAGCAGCTTATACCACACTACCGGGTACAATGAGCAGTTCTTC.

The J gene is TRBJ2-3, the V gene TRBV7-2; weak D call: TRBD2 (6 bases). The CDR3 is 16 amino acids. In germline, CDR1 is SGHTA, CDR2 FQGNSA. V lost 1 base and J lost 6, with 17 bases in between. In DNA form, the CDR3 reads TGTGCCAGCAGCTTAGTACTAGCTGTGGGTTCGGATACGCAGTATTTT. Protein sequence: CASSLVLAVGSDTQYF.

This sequence joins TRBV12-3 or TRBV12-4 and TRBJ1-1; D is possibly TRBD1 (5 bases). This CDR3 is 14 amino acids long. The V gene lost 2 bases and the J gene lost 7 bases, with 14 bases spanning the gap. DNA of the CDR3: TGTGCCAGCAGTTTATGGGGGGTGATGGGTGAAGCTTTCTTT. It encodes CASSLWGVMGEAFF.

The J gene is TRBJ1-1, the V gene TRBV27, with 7 nucleotides matching TRBD1. V shed 9 bases, J shed 4 bases, and the junction held 11 bases outside the gene matches. The CDR3 length is 14 residues. Per germline, CDR1 MNHEY and CDR2 SMNVEV (reference sequence). CDR3 bases: TGTGCCAGTAAAAAACAGGGGAAGACCACTGAAGCTTTCTTT. Translated, it gives CASKKQGKTTEAFF.

This clonotype was recorded many times. The chain is built from TRBV7-9 and TRBJ1-1, with D uncertain. The CDR3 has 13 amino acids. V shed 1 base and J shed 5 bases, with 8 bases lying between them. The germline V gene encodes CDR1 SEHNR and CDR2 FQNEAQ (reference sequence). The CDR3 spells CASSLGWGTEAFF. CDR3 in DNA: TGTGCCAGCAGCTTAGGATGGGGAACTGAAGCTTTCTTT.

This clonotype occurred a few times. The chain carries TRBV27 and TRBJ2-7; 7 nucleotides agree with TRBD1. Germline CDR1 MNHEY, CDR2 SMNVEV (reference sequence). This CDR3 is built from 15 residues. The V gene end was trimmed by 5 bases and the J gene end by 4 bases; junction bases not matched to a gene: 11. In DNA, the CDR3 is TGTGCCAGCAGTCAATACACCGGGACAGAGTACGAGCAGTACTTC. Its translation: CASSQYTGTEYEQYF.